One sample yielded the 18 T cell receptor beta chains listed below, sequenced in a study of T-cell memory formation after mild COVID-19. MiXCR, applied by TCRdb to the 5' RACE reads, yields one record per CDR3 protein. The sample shows under 300,000 distinct CDR3 sequences, around 15% of them seen only once. Sequenced input: PBMCs or a T cell subset sorted from them (not recorded which). Receptors originate from a man younger than 35 who had mild COVID-19 (a few samples of this study predate the infection). Cell type and time point are not known.

J is TRBJ1-1 and V is TRBV6-5; 7 nucleotides match TRBD1. Germline assignment: CDR1 MNHEY and CDR2 SVGAGI. This CDR3 contains 15 residues. Trimming cost V 1 base and J 4 bases; bases outside gene matches: 6. CDR3 residues: CASSYYQGGGTEAFF. As DNA, the CDR3 is TGTGCCAGCAGTTACTATCAGGGGGGTGGCACTGAAGCTTTCTTT.

The V gene is TRBV7-2, the J gene TRBJ2-2, with TRBD2 matching 10 bases. In germline, CDR1 is SGHTA, CDR2 FQGNSA. The CDR3 sequence is 17 residues long. Trimming took 4 bases from V and 5 from J; bases not matched to a gene: 10. CDR3 loop: CASSSPGLARSTGELFF. CDR3 nucleotides: TGTGCCAGCAGCTCGCCGGGACTAGCGCGATCTACCGGGGAGCTGTTTTTT.

This clonotype has more than one count but fewer than ten. This rearrangement joins TRBV18 to TRBJ2-5, with D unresolved. The germline V gene has CDR1 KGHSH and CDR2 LQKENI. Trimming removed 3 bases from V and 1 base from J, with 9 bases in between. CDR3 length: 14 residues. CDR3: CASSPYGPQETQYF. The CDR3, as DNA: TGTGCCAGCTCACCGTACGGACCCCAAGAGACCCAGTACTTC.

The rearrangement joins TRBV5-1 to TRBJ2-7; the match to TRBD1 covers 7 bases. The CDR3 spans 13 residues. Trimming removed 4 bases from V and 5 bases from J; junction bases left unmatched: 6. CDR1 and CDR2 from the germline V gene are SGHRS and YFSETQ. The DNA of the CDR3 is TGCGCCAGCAGCGTGACAGGGTTCCACGAGCAGTACTTC. It yields the protein CASSVTGFHEQYF.

This chain connects TRBV12-5 to TRBJ2-1, with 7 bases that match TRBD2. J gave up 5 bases and V 6 bases, and 7 bases lay outside the gene matches. In germline, CDR1 is LGHNT, CDR2 FRNRAP. This CDR3 spans 14 amino acids. This CDR3 is CASGTAGNHNEQFF. The CDR3 coding sequence is TGTGCTAGTGGCACAGCGGGGAACCACAATGAGCAGTTCTTC. Full variable domain (remainder filled in from reference TRBV12-5 and TRBJ2-1): DARVTQTPRHKVTEMGQEVTMRCQPILGHNTVFWYRQTMMQGLELLAYFRNRAPLDDSGMPKDRFSAEMPDATLATLKIQPSEPRDSAVYFCASGTAGNHNEQFFGPGTRLTVL.

In this sample, this clonotype turned up many times. The chain is built from TRBV20-1 and TRBJ1-5, with TRBD1 as a possible D gene (6 bases). V shed 5 bases and J shed 1 base, with 15 bases lying between them. The germline CDR1 and CDR2 sequences are DFQATT and SNEGSKA (reference sequence). The CDR3 runs 15 residues. The CDR3 is CSAQRGRESNQPQHF. CDR3 sequence (DNA): TGCAGTGCTCAACGGGGGCGCGAGAGCAATCAGCCCCAGCATTTT.

The genes are TRBV18 and TRBJ2-1; D call uncertain. CDR3 length: 15 residues. The V and J ends lost 0 bases and 0 bases respectively, with 6 bases between them. Per germline, CDR1 KGHSH and CDR2 LQKENI. Here the CDR3 reads CASSPPNLSYNEQFF. CDR3 DNA: TGTGCCAGCTCACCACCGAATCTCTCCTACAATGAGCAGTTCTTC.

This clonotype was detected a few times. The chain links TRBV5-1 to TRBJ1-1; D is unresolved. CDR1 and CDR2 from the germline V gene are SGHRS and YFSETQ. This CDR3 comprises 13 residues. Trimming took off 3 bases at V and 0 bases at J, with 6 bases between the two ends. CDR3 protein: CASSSAMNTEAFF. In nucleotides, the CDR3 is TGCGCCAGCAGCTCAGCCATGAACACTGAAGCTTTCTTT.

The chain joins TRBV12-3 or TRBV12-4 to TRBJ2-2, with TRBD1 as a possible D gene (5 bases). The CDR3 length is 14 residues. The germline V and J ends were trimmed by 7 bases and 3 bases, with 12 bases remaining between them. CDR3 bases: TGTGCCAGCACCTCCGACAGATACACCGGGGAGCTGTTTTTT. Its translation is CASTSDRYTGELFF.

This chain joins TRBV14 and TRBJ2-1; D is unclear. Germline CDR1 is SGHDN and CDR2 is FVKESK. This CDR3 is 17 amino acids long. The ends were cut back, 4 bases at V and 0 bases at J, with 16 bases in the middle. CDR3 in amino acids: CASSPLVGASSYNEQFF. The CDR3 DNA reads TGTGCCAGCAGCCCCCTGGTGGGCGCGAGCTCCTACAATGAGCAGTTCTTC. Drawing the rest from reference TRBV14 and TRBJ2-1, the complete variable domain is EAGVTQFPSHSVIEKGQTVTLRCDPISGHDNLYWYRRVMGKEIKFLLHFVKESKQDESGMPNNRFLAERTGGTYSTLKVQPAELEDSGVYFCASSPLVGASSYNEQFFGPGTRLTVL.

This clonotype was detected ten times or more. The V and J genes are TRBV7-2 and TRBJ1-5; D uncertain. CDR1 and CDR2 (germline): SGHTA, FQGNSA. This CDR3 comprises 12 residues. The V gene lost 5 bases and the J gene lost 8 bases, with 10 bases spanning the gap. The CDR3 nucleotides read TGTGCCAGCAGCCCTCCTCGCGAGCCCCAGCATTTT. This codes for CASSPPREPQHF.

The rearrangement joins TRBV7-9 to TRBJ1-2; D is unresolved. V lost 5 bases to trimming and J lost 4 bases, with 11 bases between them. CDR3 size: 13 residues. Per germline, CDR1 SEHNR and CDR2 FQNEAQ (reference sequence). The chain's CDR3 is CASSGGKLYGYTF. CDR3 bases: TGTGCCAGCAGCGGAGGGAAACTCTATGGCTACACCTTC. The entire variable domain, with the rest obtained from reference TRBV7-9 and TRBJ1-2, is as follows: DTGVSQNPRHKITKRGQNVTFRCDPISEHNRLYWYRQTLGQGPEFLTYFQNEAQLEKSRLLSDRFSAERPKGSFSTLEIQRTEQGDSAMYLCASSGGKLYGYTFGSGTRLTVV.

At least ten counts were recorded for this clonotype. The chain employs TRBV5-1 and TRBJ2-7; tentative D call: TRBD2 (6 bases). The CDR3 has 13 residues. Trimming removed 2 bases from V and 0 bases from J, with 6 bases in between. Germline loops: CDR1 SGHRS, CDR2 YFSETQ. The CDR3 reads CASSFGGSYEQYF. As DNA, the CDR3 is TGCGCCAGCAGCTTCGGGGGCTCCTACGAGCAGTACTTC.

This clonotype was recorded many times. The rearrangement joins TRBV5-1 to TRBJ1-1, with D unresolved. Trimming took off 0 bases at V and 2 bases at J, with 8 bases between the two ends. CDR3 length equals 14 residues. Germline loops: CDR1 SGHRS, CDR2 YFSETQ. The CDR3 protein is CASSLGPLNTEAFF. For the CDR3, the DNA is TGCGCCAGCAGCTTGGGACCTCTCAACACTGAAGCTTTCTTT.

This clonotype has at least ten counts. This chain links TRBV7-8 with TRBJ1-5, with D unclear. This CDR3 spans 16 amino acids. Germline values: CDR1 SGHVS, CDR2 FQNEAQ. Deletions cut 5 bases from V and 3 bases from J, with 17 bases between. The DNA for the CDR3 is TGTGCCAGCAGCCATATTAACTATAGCCCCAATCAGCCCCAGCATTTT. Its protein product is CASSHINYSPNQPQHF.

The V call is TRBV4-1, the J call TRBJ1-1, with 10 nucleotides matching TRBD1. V lost 3 bases and J lost 5; bases outside the gene matches: 6. The CDR3 extends over 15 amino acids. Germline V gives CDR1 MGHRA, CDR2 YSYEKL. The CDR3 sequence: CASSQQGTGETEAFF. The CDR3 DNA reads TGCGCCAGCAGCCAGCAAGGGACAGGGGAAACTGAAGCTTTCTTT.

This clonotype showed up many times. The rearrangement links TRBV7-2 to TRBJ2-3; 8 nucleotides align to TRBD2. The CDR3 contains 15 residues. Germline CDR1 and CDR2: SGHTA and FQGNSA. V was clipped by 3 bases and J by 1 base; unmatched bases: 3. The CDR3 nucleotides read TGTGCCAGCAGCTTTAGCGGGACCCGCACAGATACGCAGTATTTT. Its protein is CASSFSGTRTDTQYF.

The chain employs TRBV27 and TRBJ2-3; 8 bases align to TRBD1. Per germline, CDR1 MNHEY and CDR2 SMNVEV (reference sequence). This CDR3 region has 12 residues. V was pared by 6 bases and J by 5 bases, with 1 base of the junction left unmatched. The DNA of the CDR3 is TGTGCCAGCAGACAGGGGGGAGATACGCAGTATTTT. Translation gives CASRQGGDTQYF.